These T cell receptor beta chains were read from a single sample in a study of shared clonotypes between healthy human individuals. This table comes from immunoSEQ multiplex PCR, and its TCRdb copy is limited to in-frame clones, with some not included. The table includes 450,000 or so clones, roughly three quarters detected once. The source material was PBMCs. Source of these receptors: a middle-aged woman in good health. Some clones in this sample may be carry-over from other donors' samples. The CDR3 runs from the conserved cysteine through the conserved F or W. D genes are given only for firm matches. Not all rows give a size; the values are once, few, many and, for expanded clones, a class.

TRBD1	TRBV4-2	-	TRBJ2-7	TGTGCCAGCAGCCAAGACGACAGGGTTATATCCTACGAGCAGTACTTC	CASSQDDRVISYEQYF
-	TRBV29-1	-	TRBJ2-1	TGCAGCGTGAGGGTAGGCAATGAGCAGTTCTTC	CSVRVGNEQFF
-	TRBV9	-	TRBJ2-3	TGTGCCAGCAGCGTAACCCGGACTACAGATACGCAGTATTTT	CASSVTRTTDTQYF
-	TRBV11-2	-	TRBJ2-7	TGTGCCAGCAGCTTAGATGGGAACAGTTGGGGAGGCGAGCAGTACTTC	CASSLDGNSWGGEQYF
TRBD2	TRBV29-1	-	TRBJ2-5	TGCAGCGTTAAGCGGGAGGGAGAGACCCAGTACTTC	CSVKREGETQYF
-	TRBV6-5	-	TRBJ2-1	TGTGCCAGCAGGACCGGGACCAGCGCGTCAGAGCAGTTCTTC	CASRTGTSASEQFF
TRBD1	TRBV9	-	TRBJ2-2	TGTGCCAGTTCCCAGACAGGGGCGAACACCGGGGAGCTGTTTTTT	CASSQTGANTGELFF
-	TRBV30	-	TRBJ2-3	TGTGCCTGGAGAATAACCGTGGGTACGCAGTATTTT	CAWRITVGTQYF
-	TRBV27	-	TRBJ1-1	TGTGCCAGCAGTTTATCAGGGAGCACTGAAGCTTTCTTT	CASSLSGSTEAFF
TRBD2	TRBV2	-	TRBJ2-2	TGTGCCGCTCGGGGACTAGCGGACACCGGGGAGCTGTTTTTT	CAARGLADTGELFF
-	TRBV6-6	-	TRBJ2-3	TGTGCCAGCGCCTTCCTAACGGGAAACACAGATACGCAGTATTTT	CASAFLTGNTDTQYF
-	TRBV7-9	-	TRBJ1-1	TGTGCCAGCAGCCCGTATGGGAACACTGAAGCTTTCTTT	CASSPYGNTEAFF
-	TRBV15	-	TRBJ1-5	TGTGCCACCAGCAGAGAGGGACAACATCAGCCCCAGCATTTT	CATSREGQHQPQHF
-	TRBV30	-	TRBJ2-2	TGTGCCTGGAGTGTAGGGGGAAGCACCGGGGAGCTGTTTTTT	CAWSVGGSTGELFF
-	TRBV9	-	TRBJ2-1	TGTGCCAGCAGCGCAGGTAATGAGCAGTTCTTC	CASSAGNEQFF
-	TRBV7-9	-	TRBJ2-5	TGTGCCAGCAGCTTTTATAACGGGGGCGAAGAGACCCAGTACTTC	CASSFYNGGEETQYF
-	TRBV19	few	TRBJ1-5	TGTGCCAGTAGGCCTATCGGGGGCAATCAGCCCCAGCATTTT	CASRPIGGNQPQHF
TRBD1	TRBV27	-	TRBJ1-1	TGTGCCAGCAAAACAGGGGTGAACACTGAAGCTTTCTTT	CASKTGVNTEAFF
TRBD2	TRBV7-9	-	TRBJ2-7	TGTGCCAGCAGCCCGCTGACTAGCGTTAACGAGCAGTACTTC	CASSPLTSVNEQYF
TRBD2	TRBV5-1	few	TRBJ2-3	TGCGCCAGCAGCCCCGAGACTAGCCCGGGCCCAGATACGCAGTATTTT	CASSPETSPGPDTQYF
TRBD1	TRBV27	few	TRBJ1-4	TGTGCCAGCAGTTGGACAGGGGGCGAAAAACTGTTTTTT	CASSWTGGEKLFF
TRBD2	TRBV6-1	-	TRBJ2-1	TGTGCCAGCAGTGTCACCGGGACTAGCGGAAACAATGAGCAGTTCTTC	CASSVTGTSGNNEQFF
TRBD2	TRBV6-4	-	TRBJ2-3	TGTGCCAGCAGTGACTCAGCGGGAGTCACAGATACGCAGTATTTT	CASSDSAGVTDTQYF
TRBD1	TRBV4-1	-	TRBJ2-5	TGCGCCAGCAGCCAATCGGACAGGGGAGGTCAAGAGACCCAGTACTTC	CASSQSDRGGQETQYF
-	TRBV19	-	TRBJ1-1	TGTGCCAGTACCCCGACAGTTAACACTGAAGCTTTCTTT	CASTPTVNTEAFF
-	TRBV6-4	-	TRBJ2-1	TGTGCCAGCAGTTCTGTCGGGTCTAGCTCGTCGAATGAGCAGTTCTTC	CASSSVGSSSSNEQFF
TRBD2	TRBV10-3	-	TRBJ2-2	TGTGCCATCAGTGATGGTAGCGGGAGTCACGGGGAGCTGTTTTTT	CAISDGSGSHGELFF
-	TRBV6-6	-	TRBJ2-7	TGTGCCAGCCAGGGCGGTGGCAGCGCCTACGAGCAGTACTTC	CASQGGGSAYEQYF
-	TRBV11-2	-	TRBJ1-2	TGTGCCAGCAGCTTAGTCCTGACAGGAGCCTATGGCTACACCTTC	CASSLVLTGAYGYTF
-	TRBV7-2	once	TRBJ2-2	TGTGCCAGCAGCTTATTCGGCCCGAAGACGAACACCGGGGAGCTGTTTTTT	CASSLFGPKTNTGELFF
TRBD1	TRBV7-8	once	TRBJ1-2	TGTGCCAGCAGCCCAGACAGGGACCCATATGGCTACACCTTC	CASSPDRDPYGYTF
TRBD1	TRBV29-1	-	TRBJ1-3	TGCAGCGTACAACAGGGGGCAGGTGGAAACACCATATATTTT	CSVQQGAGGNTIYF
-	TRBV27	-	TRBJ1-4	TGTGCCAGCAGTTTATCCGGGGGCCCGGGAAAACTGTTTTTT	CASSLSGGPGKLFF
-	TRBV5-1	-	TRBJ2-3	TGCGCCAGCAGCTCCTCCCCTAGCTCAGATACGCAGTATTTT	CASSSSPSSDTQYF
-	TRBV5-6	-	TRBJ2-5	TGTGCCAGCAGCCCAGCTCCTGCCGAGACCCAGTACTTC	CASSPAPAETQYF
-	TRBV20-1	-	TRBJ2-1	TGCAGTGCTAGAGTCTTCTGGGAGCAGTTCTTC	CSARVFWEQFF
-	TRBV7-3	-	TRBJ1-1	TGTGCCAGCAGCGGCCGGGACGGCAACACTGAAGCTTTCTTT	CASSGRDGNTEAFF
TRBD1	TRBV27	once	TRBJ1-2	TGTGCCAGCACTCGGAAAGGGGGCGACTATGGCTACACCTTC	CASTRKGGDYGYTF
-	TRBV28	-	TRBJ2-3	TGTGCCAGCAGTTTATCCCCAGGGGACAACACAGATACGCAGTATTTT	CASSLSPGDNTDTQYF
-	TRBV19	once	TRBJ1-4	TGTGCCAGTAGTCCGGTCAGGGTCACTAATGAAAAACTGTTTTTT	CASSPVRVTNEKLFF
TRBD2	TRBV19	-	TRBJ2-7	TGTGCCAGTAGGGCAAGCGGGAGTGACGAGCAGTACTTC	CASRASGSDEQYF
-	TRBV19	-	TRBJ1-5	TGTGCCAGTAGTATAGGGCAGGACAATCAGCCCCAGCATTTT	CASSIGQDNQPQHF
-	TRBV10-2	-	TRBJ1-4	TGCGCCAGCAGTGAGCCTTTGGACAGTCGCGACGAAAAACTGTTTTTT	CASSEPLDSRDEKLFF
-	TRBV6-1	-	TRBJ1-1	TGTGCCAGCGAAGAGAACACTGAAGCTTTCTTT	CASEENTEAFF
TRBD2	TRBV23-1	-	TRBJ2-7	TGCGCCAGCAGTCAGACGGGACTAGCGGGACTCAACTCCTACGAGCAGTACTTC	CASSQTGLAGLNSYEQYF
-	TRBV5-1	few	TRBJ1-1	TGCGCCAGCAGCCCTCAGGACATGAACACTGAAGCTTTCTTT	CASSPQDMNTEAFF
TRBD2	TRBV9	-	TRBJ2-1	TGTGCCAGCAGCGCCCGACCAGTCCCGGGACTAGCGGGAGGCGCCCAGAATGAGCAGTTCTTC	CASSARPVPGLAGGAQNEQFF
-	TRBV5-1	-	TRBJ1-1	TGCGCCAGCAGCTTGGCCTCAGCCATGAACACTGAAGCTTTCTTT	CASSLASAMNTEAFF
-	TRBV29-1	-	TRBJ1-4	TGCAGCGTTGAAGATCCAGGGGATAATGAAAAACTGTTTTTT	CSVEDPGDNEKLFF
-	TRBV7-2	many	TRBJ2-1	TGTGCCAGCAGCTCCAACAGGGCAGGGGATTACAATGAGCAGTTCTTC	CASSSNRAGDYNEQFF